This T cell receptor beta chain was sequenced for a study of shared clonotypes between healthy human individuals. The CDR3 is 17 amino acids. The ends were cut back, 0 bases at V and 1 base at J, with 11 bases in the middle. Germline lookup yields CDR1 SGDLS and CDR2 YYNGEE. Subsets obtained from CD4+ cells comprised CD45RA+ naive and CD45RA-negative memory cells. The deep-level immunoSEQ assay was used. Sequenced by immunoSEQ multiplex PCR; TCRdb stores in-frame clones only, minus some. The sample contains just over 2,000,000 clones, over 85% of which appear only once. Remarks on this clone: The antigen remains unidentified. The same CDR3 also results from other DNA sequences found in this sample.

Regarding the study as a whole: In having few donors, the study represented limited genetic and exposure-history diversity.

Sequencing input: naive CD4+ T cells sorted from blood. The subset here: CD45RA+ positively selected. The chain carries TRBV9 and TRBJ2-6, with a tentative D call TRBD1 (6 bases). This clonotype was obtained from a man aged 18-30 years in good health. CDR3 sequence reads: CASSVGGGPSGANVLTF. CDR3 nucleotides: TGTGCCAGCAGCGTAGGAGGGGGTCCATCTGGGGCCAACGTCCTGACTTTC.